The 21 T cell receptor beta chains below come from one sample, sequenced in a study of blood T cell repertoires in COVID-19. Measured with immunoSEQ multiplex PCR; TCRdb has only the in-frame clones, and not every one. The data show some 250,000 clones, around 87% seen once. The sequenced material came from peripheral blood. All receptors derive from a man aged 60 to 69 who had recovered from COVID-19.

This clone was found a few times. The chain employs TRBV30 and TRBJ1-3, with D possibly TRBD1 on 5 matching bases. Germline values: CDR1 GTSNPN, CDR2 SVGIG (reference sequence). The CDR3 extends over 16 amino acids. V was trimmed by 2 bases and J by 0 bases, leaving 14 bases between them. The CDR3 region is CAWSLYRSASGNTIYF. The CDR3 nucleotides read TGTGCCTGGAGTTTGTACAGGTCAGCCTCTGGAAACACCATATATTTT.

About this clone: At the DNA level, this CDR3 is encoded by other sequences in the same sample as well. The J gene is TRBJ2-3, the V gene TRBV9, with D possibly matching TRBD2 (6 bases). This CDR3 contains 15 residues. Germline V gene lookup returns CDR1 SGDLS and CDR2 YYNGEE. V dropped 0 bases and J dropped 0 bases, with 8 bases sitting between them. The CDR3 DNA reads TGTGCCAGCAGCGTAGTGGCGGGGAGCACAGATACGCAGTATTTT. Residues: CASSVVAGSTDTQYF.

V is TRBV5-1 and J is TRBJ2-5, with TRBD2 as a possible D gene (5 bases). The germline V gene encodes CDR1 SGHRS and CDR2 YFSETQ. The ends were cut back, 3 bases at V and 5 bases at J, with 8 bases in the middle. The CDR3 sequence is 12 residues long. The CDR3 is CASSWGVETQYF. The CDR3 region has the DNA TGCGCCAGCAGCTGGGGAGTGGAGACCCAGTACTTC.

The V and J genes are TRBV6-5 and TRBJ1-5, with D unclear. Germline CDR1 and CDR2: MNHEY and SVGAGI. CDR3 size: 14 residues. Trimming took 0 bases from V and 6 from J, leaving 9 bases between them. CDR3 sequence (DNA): TGTGCCAGCAGTTACTCGAATACCGGTCAGCCCCAGCATTTT. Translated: CASSYSNTGQPQHF.

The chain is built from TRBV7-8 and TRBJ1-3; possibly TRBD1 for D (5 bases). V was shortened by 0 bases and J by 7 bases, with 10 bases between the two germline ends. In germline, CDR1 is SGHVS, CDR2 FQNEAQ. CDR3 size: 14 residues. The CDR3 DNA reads TGTGCCAGCAGCTTAGCAGGGGATGGGAACACCATATATTTT. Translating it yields CASSLAGDGNTIYF.

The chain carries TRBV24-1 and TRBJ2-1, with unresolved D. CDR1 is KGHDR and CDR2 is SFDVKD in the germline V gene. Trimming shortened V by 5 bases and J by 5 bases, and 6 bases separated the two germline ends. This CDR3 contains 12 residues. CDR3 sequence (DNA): TGTGCCACCAGTGCCCTCGACAATGAGCAGTTCTTC. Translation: CATSALDNEQFF.

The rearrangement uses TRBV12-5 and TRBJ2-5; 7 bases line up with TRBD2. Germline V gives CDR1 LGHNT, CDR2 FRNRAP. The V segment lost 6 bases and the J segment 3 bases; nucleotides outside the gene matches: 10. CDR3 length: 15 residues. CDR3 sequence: CASGLGTIREETQYF. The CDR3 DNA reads TGTGCTAGTGGCCTAGGGACTATAAGAGAAGAGACCCAGTACTTC.

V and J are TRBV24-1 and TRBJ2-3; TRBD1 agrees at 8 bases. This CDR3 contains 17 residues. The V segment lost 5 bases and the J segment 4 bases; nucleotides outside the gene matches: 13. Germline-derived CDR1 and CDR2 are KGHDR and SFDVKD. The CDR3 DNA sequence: TGTGCCACCAGTGCCCCTCCCGGACAGGGTCCGCCAGATACGCAGTATTTT. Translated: CATSAPPGQGPPDTQYF.

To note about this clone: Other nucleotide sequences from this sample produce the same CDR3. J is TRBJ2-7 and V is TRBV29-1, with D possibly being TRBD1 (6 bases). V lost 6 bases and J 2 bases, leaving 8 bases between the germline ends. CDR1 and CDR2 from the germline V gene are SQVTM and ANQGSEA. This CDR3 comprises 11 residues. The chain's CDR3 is CSVGDTYEQYV. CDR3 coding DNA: TGCAGCGTCGGGGACACCTACGAGCAGTACGTC.

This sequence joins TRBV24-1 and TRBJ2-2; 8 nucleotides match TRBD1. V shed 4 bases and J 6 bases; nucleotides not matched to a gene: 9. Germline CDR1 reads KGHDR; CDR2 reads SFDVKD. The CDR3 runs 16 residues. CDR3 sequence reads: CATSDSSGGLAGELFF. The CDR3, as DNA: TGTGCCACCAGTGACTCATCAGGGGGCTTAGCCGGGGAGCTGTTTTTT.

The CDR3 DNA reads as TGCGCCAGCAGCTTGGAGCAGGCGGGCTACACCTTC. Translating it yields CASSLEQAGYTF. V usage is TRBV5-1 and J usage is TRBJ1-2; no reliable D call. The CDR3 has 12 residues. V lost 0 bases, J lost 8 bases, and 8 bases lay in between. In germline, CDR1 is SGHRS, CDR2 YFSETQ.

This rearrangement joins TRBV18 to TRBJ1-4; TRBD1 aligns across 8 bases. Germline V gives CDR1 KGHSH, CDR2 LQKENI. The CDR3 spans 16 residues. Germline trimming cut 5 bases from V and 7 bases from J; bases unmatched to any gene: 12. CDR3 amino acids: CASSLYSGGDVEKLFF. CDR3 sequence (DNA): TGTGCCAGCTCATTGTATTCAGGGGGCGATGTTGAAAAACTGTTTTTT. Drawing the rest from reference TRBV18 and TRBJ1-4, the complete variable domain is NAGVMQNPRHLVRRRGQEARLRCSPMKGHSHVYWYRQLPEEGLKFMVYLQKENIIDESGMPKERFSAEFPKEGPSILRIQQVVRGDSAAYFCASSLYSGGDVEKLFFGSGTQLSVL.

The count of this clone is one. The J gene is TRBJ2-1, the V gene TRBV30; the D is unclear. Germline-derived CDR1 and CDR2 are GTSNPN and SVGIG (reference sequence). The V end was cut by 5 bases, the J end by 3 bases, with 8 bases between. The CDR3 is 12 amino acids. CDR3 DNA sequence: TGTGCCTGGGACACCGGCTACAATGAGCAGTTCTTC. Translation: CAWDTGYNEQFF.

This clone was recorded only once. The CDR3 is CASSFSTSGLYEQYF. The CDR3 DNA reads as TGCGCCAGCAGCTTCTCGACTAGCGGGCTCTACGAGCAGTACTTC. This chain links TRBV5-1 with TRBJ2-7, with 10 positions matching TRBD2. CDR3 length equals 15 residues. Germline-derived CDR1 and CDR2 are SGHRS and YFSETQ. V lost 2 bases to trimming and J lost 3 bases; unmatched junction nucleotides: 5.

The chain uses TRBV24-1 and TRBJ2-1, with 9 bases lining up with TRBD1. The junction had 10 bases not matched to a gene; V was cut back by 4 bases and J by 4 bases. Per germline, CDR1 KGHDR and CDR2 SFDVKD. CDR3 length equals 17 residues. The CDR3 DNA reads TGTGCCACCAGTGAGTCCTCCGGACAGGGGTTTTACAATGAGCAGTTCTTC. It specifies CATSESSGQGFYNEQFF.

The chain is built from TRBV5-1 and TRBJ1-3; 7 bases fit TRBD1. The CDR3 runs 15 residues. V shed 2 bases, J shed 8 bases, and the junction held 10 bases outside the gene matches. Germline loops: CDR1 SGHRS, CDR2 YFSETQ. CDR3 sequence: CASSLSGGSEDTIYF. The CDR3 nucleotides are TGCGCCAGCAGCTTATCAGGGGGGTCCGAGGACACCATATATTTT.

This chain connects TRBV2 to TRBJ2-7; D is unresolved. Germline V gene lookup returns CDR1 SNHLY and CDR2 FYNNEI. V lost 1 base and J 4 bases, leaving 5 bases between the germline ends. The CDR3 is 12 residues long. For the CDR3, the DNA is TGTGCCAGCAGTGAAGTACAGTACGAGCAGTACTTC. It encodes CASSEVQYEQYF. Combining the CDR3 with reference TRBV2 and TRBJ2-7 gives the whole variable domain EPEVTQTPSHQVTQMGQEVILRCVPISNHLYFYWYRQILGQKVEFLVSFYNNEISEKSEIFDDQFSVERPDGSNFTLKIRSTKLEDSAMYFCASSEVQYEQYFGPGTRLTVT.

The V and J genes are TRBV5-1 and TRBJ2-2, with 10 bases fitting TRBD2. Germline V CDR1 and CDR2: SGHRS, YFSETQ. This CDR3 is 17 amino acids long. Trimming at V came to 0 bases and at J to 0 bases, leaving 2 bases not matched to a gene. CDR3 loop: CASSLVAGGANTGELFF. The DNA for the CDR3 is TGCGCCAGCAGCTTGGTAGCGGGGGGAGCGAACACCGGGGAGCTGTTTTTT.

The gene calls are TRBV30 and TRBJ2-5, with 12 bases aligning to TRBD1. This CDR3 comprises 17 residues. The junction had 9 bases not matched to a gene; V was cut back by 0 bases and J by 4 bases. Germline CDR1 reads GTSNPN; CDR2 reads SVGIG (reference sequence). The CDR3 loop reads CAWSVSGQGALRETQYF. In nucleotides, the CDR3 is TGTGCCTGGAGTGTATCGGGACAGGGGGCGTTGAGAGAGACCCAGTACTTC. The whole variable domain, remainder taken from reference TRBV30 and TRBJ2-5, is SQTIHQWPATLVQPVGSPLSLECTVEGTSNPNLYWYRQAAGRGLQLLFYSVGIGQISSEVPQNLSASRPQDRQFILSSKKLLLSDSGFYLCAWSVSGQGALRETQYFGPGTRLLVL.

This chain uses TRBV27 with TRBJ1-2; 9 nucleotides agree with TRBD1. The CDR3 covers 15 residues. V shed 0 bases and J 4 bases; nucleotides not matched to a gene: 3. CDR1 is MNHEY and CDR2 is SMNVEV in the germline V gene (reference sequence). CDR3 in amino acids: CASSLSTGGVYGYTF. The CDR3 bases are TGTGCCAGCAGTTTATCTACAGGGGGCGTCTATGGCTACACCTTC.

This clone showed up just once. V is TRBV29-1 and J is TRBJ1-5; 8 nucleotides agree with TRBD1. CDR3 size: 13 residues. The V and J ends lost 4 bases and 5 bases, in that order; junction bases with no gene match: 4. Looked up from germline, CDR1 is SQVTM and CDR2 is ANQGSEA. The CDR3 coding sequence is TGCAGCGTTGCATTGGGACAGGATCAGCCCCAGCATTTT. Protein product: CSVALGQDQPQHF.